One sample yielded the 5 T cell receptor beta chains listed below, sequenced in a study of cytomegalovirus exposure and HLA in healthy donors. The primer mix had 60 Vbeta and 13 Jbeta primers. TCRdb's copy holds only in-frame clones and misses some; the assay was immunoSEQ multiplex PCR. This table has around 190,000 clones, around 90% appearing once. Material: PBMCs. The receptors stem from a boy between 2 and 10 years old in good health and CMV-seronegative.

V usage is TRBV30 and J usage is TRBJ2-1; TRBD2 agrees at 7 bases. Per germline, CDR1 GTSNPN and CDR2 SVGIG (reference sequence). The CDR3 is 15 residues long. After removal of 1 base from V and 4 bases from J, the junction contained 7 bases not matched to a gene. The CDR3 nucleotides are TGTGCCTGGAGTGGTTGGCGGGAGTTTTACAATGAGCAGTTCTTC. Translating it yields CAWSGWREFYNEQFF.

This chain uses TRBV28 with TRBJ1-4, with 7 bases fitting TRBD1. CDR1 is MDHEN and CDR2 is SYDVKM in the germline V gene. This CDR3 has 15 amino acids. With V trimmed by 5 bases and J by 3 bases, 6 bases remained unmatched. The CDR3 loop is CASSTRQGANEKLFF. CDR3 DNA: TGTGCCAGCAGTACCAGACAGGGAGCTAATGAAAAACTGTTTTTT.

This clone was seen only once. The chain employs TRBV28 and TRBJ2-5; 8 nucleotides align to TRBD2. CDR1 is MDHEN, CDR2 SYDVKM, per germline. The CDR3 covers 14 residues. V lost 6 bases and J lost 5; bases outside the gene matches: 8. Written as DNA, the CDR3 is TGTGCCAGCAGCCTTCGGGGGGGTTGGGAGACCCAGTACTTC. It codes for CASSLRGGWETQYF. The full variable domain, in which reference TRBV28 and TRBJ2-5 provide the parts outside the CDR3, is DVKVTQSSRYLVKRTGEKVFLECVQDMDHENMFWYRQDPGLGLRLIYFSYDVKMKEKGDIPEGYSVSREKKERFSLILESASTNQTSMYLCASSLRGGWETQYFGPGTRLLVL.

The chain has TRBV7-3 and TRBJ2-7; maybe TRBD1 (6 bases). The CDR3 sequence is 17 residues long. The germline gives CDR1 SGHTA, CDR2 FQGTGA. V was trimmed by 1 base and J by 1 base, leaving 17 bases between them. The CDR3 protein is CASSLKFSGVPSYEQYF. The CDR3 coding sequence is TGTGCCAGCAGCTTAAAATTCTCAGGGGTCCCATCCTACGAGCAGTACTTC.

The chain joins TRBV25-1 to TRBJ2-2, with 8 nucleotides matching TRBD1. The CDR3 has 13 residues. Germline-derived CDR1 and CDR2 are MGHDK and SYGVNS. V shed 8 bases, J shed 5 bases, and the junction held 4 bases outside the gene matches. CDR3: CASAGQVTGELFF. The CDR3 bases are TGTGCCAGCGCGGGACAGGTTACCGGGGAGCTGTTTTTT. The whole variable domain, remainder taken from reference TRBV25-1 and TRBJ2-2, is EADIYQTPRYLVIGTGKKITLECSQTMGHDKMYWYQQDPGMELHLIHYSYGVNSTEKGDLSSESTVSRIRTEHFPLTLESARPSHTSQYLCASAGQVTGELFFGEGSRLTVL.